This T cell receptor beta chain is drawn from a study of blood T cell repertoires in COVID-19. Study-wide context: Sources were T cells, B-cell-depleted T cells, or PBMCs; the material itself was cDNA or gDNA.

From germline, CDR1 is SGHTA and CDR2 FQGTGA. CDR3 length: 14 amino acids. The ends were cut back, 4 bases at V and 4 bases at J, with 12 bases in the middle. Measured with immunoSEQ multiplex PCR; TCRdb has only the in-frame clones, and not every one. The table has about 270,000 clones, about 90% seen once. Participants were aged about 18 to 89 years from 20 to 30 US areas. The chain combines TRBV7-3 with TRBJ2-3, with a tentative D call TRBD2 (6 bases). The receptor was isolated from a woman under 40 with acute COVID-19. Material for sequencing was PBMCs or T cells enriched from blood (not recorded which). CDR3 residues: CASSSRASADTQYF. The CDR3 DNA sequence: TGTGCCAGCAGCTCTCGGGCTAGCGCAGATACGCAGTATTTT.